Listed below are T cell receptor beta chains from one sample, sequenced in a study of T cells in Graves' hyperthyroidism and ophthalmopathy. One entry per CDR3 protein results from TCRdb running MiXCR on the multiplex PCR reads. The sample records around 620,000 distinct CDR3 sequences, roughly 16% being singletons. The material sequenced was blood. The receptor set was obtained from a woman in her 30s with Graves' hyperthyroidism. Each CDR3 is given with its conserved first and last residue. A D gene is named only where the DNA matches it firmly.

CDR3	D	J	V
CATSREGRGQPQHF	.	TRBJ1-5	TRBV15
CASSQGIPAPSTRAAETQYF	.	TRBJ2-5	TRBV3-1
CASSTGLAGGGEQYF	TRBD2	TRBJ2-7	TRBV7-3
CASRTPRGLTNTEAFF	.	TRBJ1-1	TRBV6-2/TRBV6-3
CASSQAIAAGAGDTQYF	.	TRBJ2-3	TRBV4-3
CASSIDGGRIYNEQFF	.	TRBJ2-1	TRBV19
CASSAIYRDGYTF	.	TRBJ1-2	TRBV28
CSVVGQLFVGTEAFF	.	TRBJ1-1	TRBV29-1
CASRPDYLSIPDTQYF	.	TRBJ2-3	TRBV2
CASSLGWEPYNEQFF	.	TRBJ2-1	TRBV7-2
CASLQDSSGNTIYF	.	TRBJ1-3	TRBV18
CSVTSGQNYGYTF	TRBD1	TRBJ1-2	TRBV29-1
CASSATGGFDEQFF	TRBD1	TRBJ2-1	TRBV9
CATSDRRLAKADTQYF	TRBD2	TRBJ2-3	TRBV24-1
CASSLWPDTGELFF	.	TRBJ2-2	TRBV27
CSARSSWGQYNEQFF	TRBD1	TRBJ2-1	TRBV20-1
CSARRLSSYNEQFF	.	TRBJ2-1	TRBV20-1
CASSEQGTGEWYYGYTF	TRBD1	TRBJ1-2	TRBV2
CSARAAYEQYF	.	TRBJ2-7	TRBV20-1
CATGDSGEGGYTF	TRBD1	TRBJ1-2	TRBV19
CASSLWGGLAVRNTGELFF	TRBD2	TRBJ2-2	TRBV27
CSARDRGWGSYEQYF	.	TRBJ2-7	TRBV20-1
CASSQGTATTGELFF	.	TRBJ2-2	TRBV3-1
CASSESSYEQYF	.	TRBJ2-7	TRBV6-1
CASSLGNGSNQPQHF	.	TRBJ1-5	TRBV28
CASSIATAKTEAFF	.	TRBJ1-1	TRBV19
CASTAPGSYEQYF	.	TRBJ2-7	TRBV6-1
CASSLGTLQFF	.	TRBJ2-1	TRBV11-2
CASSLGLAGPDTQYF	TRBD2	TRBJ2-3	TRBV12-3/TRBV12-4
CASSRDRRGGYTF	.	TRBJ1-2	TRBV5-8
CASSLAVSPGELFF	.	TRBJ2-2	TRBV5-1
CSAMSVGGEGQPQHF	.	TRBJ1-5	TRBV20-1
CASGFSTGEQFF	.	TRBJ2-1	TRBV12-5
CSAQGGELYGYTF	TRBD1	TRBJ1-2	TRBV29-1
CASSSSGRSETQYF	TRBD2	TRBJ2-5	TRBV5-1
CSVVGNEQFF	.	TRBJ2-1	TRBV29-1
CASSESIGSASSFDNEQFF	.	TRBJ2-1	TRBV25-1
CASSIPRTENTGELFF	.	TRBJ2-2	TRBV12-3/TRBV12-4
CASSLSVGGGPRTDTQYF	TRBD2	TRBJ2-3	TRBV18
CASSQASGFRGYTF	.	TRBJ1-2	TRBV4-1
CASSSRTGIQPQHF	TRBD1	TRBJ1-5	TRBV7-8
CASSLDIAYEQYF	.	TRBJ2-7	TRBV5-5
CASSHAWDSQETQYF	TRBD1	TRBJ2-5	TRBV4-1
CAGSLAGITDTQYF	TRBD2	TRBJ2-3	TRBV7-9
CASSEDLYEQYF	.	TRBJ2-7	TRBV3-1
CASRPNTDTQYF	.	TRBJ2-3	TRBV28
CASSIFGQGARDTQYF	TRBD1	TRBJ2-3	TRBV19
CASRQNRGLRNNSPLHF	TRBD1	TRBJ1-6	TRBV3-1
CASSYVGTVYSNQPQHF	TRBD1	TRBJ1-5	TRBV6-1
CASSITGTGVLYGYTF	TRBD1	TRBJ1-2	TRBV19
CASSGSSYNSPLHF	.	TRBJ1-6	TRBV30
CASSGYPQGTNTGELFF	.	TRBJ2-2	TRBV5-6
CATSAEGPGANVLTF	.	TRBJ2-6	TRBV24-1
CASSQVPTGGFGYTF	TRBD1	TRBJ1-2	TRBV4-3
CASSKTSGRLDEQYF	TRBD2	TRBJ2-7	TRBV7-9
CASSPRTSSAYTDTQYF	TRBD2	TRBJ2-3	TRBV7-2
CASSARQGGPYNEQFF	.	TRBJ2-1	TRBV7-9
CSASLGERQGYTF	.	TRBJ1-2	TRBV20-1